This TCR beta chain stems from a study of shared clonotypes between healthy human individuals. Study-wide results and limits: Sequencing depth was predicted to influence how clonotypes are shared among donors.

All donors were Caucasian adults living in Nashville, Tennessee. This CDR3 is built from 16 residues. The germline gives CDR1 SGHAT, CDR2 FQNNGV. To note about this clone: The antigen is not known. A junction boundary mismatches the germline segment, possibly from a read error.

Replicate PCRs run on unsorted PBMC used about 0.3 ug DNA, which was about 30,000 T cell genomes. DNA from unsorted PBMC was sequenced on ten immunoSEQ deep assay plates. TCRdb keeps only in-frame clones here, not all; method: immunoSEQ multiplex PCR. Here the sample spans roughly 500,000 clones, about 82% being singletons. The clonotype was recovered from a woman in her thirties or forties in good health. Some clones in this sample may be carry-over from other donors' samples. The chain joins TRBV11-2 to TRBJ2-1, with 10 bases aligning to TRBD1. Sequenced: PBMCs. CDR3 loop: CASRGTRDRGYNGQFF. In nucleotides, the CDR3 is TGTGCCAGCAGGGGTACACGGGACAGGGGCTACAATGGGCAGTTCTTC. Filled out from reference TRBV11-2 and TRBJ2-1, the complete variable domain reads EAGVAQSPRYKIIEKRQSVAFWCNPISGHATLYWYQQILGQGPKLLIQFQNNGVVDDSQLPKDRFSAERLKGVDSTLKIQPAKLEDSAVYLCASRGTRDRGYNGQFFGPGTRLTVL.